The rows below give T cell receptor beta chains drawn from one sample of a study of T-cell reconstitution after alpha-beta-depleted transplantation in children. From the PCR reads, TCRdb called clonotypes with MiXCR, one entry per CDR3 protein. The table records around 600,000 distinct CDR3 sequences, about 11% of them present only once. Sequenced material: PBMCs from the stem cell graft donor, taken from the stem cell graft. The receptors were gathered from a human donor who donated a stem cell graft to a child with acute myeloid leukemia. The CDR3 runs from the conserved cysteine through the conserved F or W. D genes are given only for firm matches. Clone size appears in some rows only: once, few, many, or a class for an expanded clone.

j_call: TRBJ2-1; v_call: TRBV6-1; d_call: TRBD2; clone_size: NA; cdr3_aa: CASSSGTSGRGEQFF; cdr3_nt: TGTGCCAGCAGCTCCGGGACTAGCGGCAGGGGTGAGCAGTTCTTC
j_call: TRBJ2-2; v_call: TRBV9; d_call: NA; clone_size: few; cdr3_aa: CATSPLGLNTGELFF; cdr3_nt: TGTGCCACCTCACCCCTGGGGCTAAACACCGGGGAGCTGTTTTTT
j_call: TRBJ1-3; v_call: TRBV9; d_call: NA; clone_size: NA; cdr3_aa: CASSVIGASGNTIYF; cdr3_nt: TGTGCCAGCAGCGTAATTGGGGCCTCTGGAAACACCATATATTTT
j_call: TRBJ1-2; v_call: TRBV6-1; d_call: NA; clone_size: few; cdr3_aa: CASSDLPGYTF; cdr3_nt: TGTGCCAGCAGTGACCTCCCTGGCTACACCTTC
j_call: TRBJ2-5; v_call: TRBV7-2; d_call: NA; clone_size: few; cdr3_aa: CASSPTKTRETQYF; cdr3_nt: TGTGCCAGCAGCCCCACCAAAACGAGGGAGACCCAGTACTTC
j_call: TRBJ2-1; v_call: TRBV6-1; d_call: NA; clone_size: NA; cdr3_aa: CASSAQANEQFF; cdr3_nt: TGTGCCAGCAGTGCCCAAGCTAATGAGCAGTTCTTC
j_call: TRBJ2-7; v_call: TRBV4-3; d_call: TRBD2; clone_size: few; cdr3_aa: CASSQASTGTTSYEQYF; cdr3_nt: TGCGCCAGCAGCCAAGCTTCTACCGGGACTACGTCCTACGAGCAGTACTTC
j_call: TRBJ2-7; v_call: TRBV5-1; d_call: TRBD1; clone_size: few; cdr3_aa: CASSLGRGLYEQYF; cdr3_nt: TGCGCCAGCAGCTTGGGCAGGGGGCTGTACGAGCAGTACTTC
j_call: TRBJ1-3; v_call: TRBV6-5; d_call: NA; clone_size: few; cdr3_aa: CASSYSSTGKGSGNTIYF; cdr3_nt: TGTGCCAGCAGTTACTCGAGTACAGGGAAGGGCTCTGGAAACACCATATATTTT
j_call: TRBJ2-1; v_call: TRBV6-5; d_call: TRBD2; clone_size: few; cdr3_aa: CASSYASGRVTYNEQFF; cdr3_nt: TGTGCCAGCAGTTACGCTAGCGGGAGGGTAACCTACAATGAGCAGTTCTTC
j_call: TRBJ1-5; v_call: TRBV27; d_call: NA; clone_size: NA; cdr3_aa: CASSLRGYSNQPQHF; cdr3_nt: TGTGCCAGCAGTCTCCGAGGGTATAGCAATCAGCCCCAGCATTTT
j_call: TRBJ2-3; v_call: TRBV6-1; d_call: NA; clone_size: few; cdr3_aa: CASSAGAAILTDTQYF; cdr3_nt: TGTGCCAGCAGTGCCGGGGCAGCCATACTCACAGATACGCAGTATTTT
j_call: TRBJ2-2; v_call: TRBV19; d_call: NA; clone_size: NA; cdr3_aa: CASSLAEPPDTGELFF; cdr3_nt: TGTGCCAGTAGTCTGGCCGAACCGCCGGACACCGGGGAGCTGTTTTTT
j_call: TRBJ2-1; v_call: TRBV2; d_call: NA; clone_size: few; cdr3_aa: CASSEASGGHEQFF; cdr3_nt: TGTGCCAGCAGTGAAGCAAGTGGGGGGCATGAGCAGTTCTTC
j_call: TRBJ2-7; v_call: TRBV12-3/TRBV12-4; d_call: NA; clone_size: few; cdr3_aa: CASSPDGPEEQYF; cdr3_nt: TGTGCCAGCAGTCCGGACGGGCCTGAGGAGCAGTACTTC
j_call: TRBJ1-2; v_call: TRBV5-1; d_call: NA; clone_size: many; cdr3_aa: CASSLAQQVPDYGYTF; cdr3_nt: TGCGCCAGCAGCTTGGCCCAGCAGGTGCCGGACTATGGCTACACCTTC
j_call: TRBJ1-1; v_call: TRBV29-1; d_call: NA; clone_size: few; cdr3_aa: CSVTQVNTEAFF; cdr3_nt: TGCAGCGTCACACAGGTGAACACTGAAGCTTTCTTT
j_call: TRBJ2-1; v_call: TRBV4-2; d_call: NA; clone_size: NA; cdr3_aa: CASSQFVGGDSYNEQFF; cdr3_nt: TGTGCCAGCAGCCAGTTCGTGGGCGGGGATTCCTACAATGAGCAGTTCTTC
j_call: TRBJ2-1; v_call: TRBV29-1; d_call: NA; clone_size: many; cdr3_aa: CSAGSGGGVEQFF; cdr3_nt: TGCAGCGCGGGGTCGGGAGGGGGCGTTGAGCAGTTCTTC
j_call: TRBJ2-1; v_call: TRBV29-1; d_call: TRBD2; clone_size: few; cdr3_aa: CSEVAGAYNEQFF; cdr3_nt: TGCAGTGAGGTCGCGGGAGCCTACAATGAGCAGTTCTTC